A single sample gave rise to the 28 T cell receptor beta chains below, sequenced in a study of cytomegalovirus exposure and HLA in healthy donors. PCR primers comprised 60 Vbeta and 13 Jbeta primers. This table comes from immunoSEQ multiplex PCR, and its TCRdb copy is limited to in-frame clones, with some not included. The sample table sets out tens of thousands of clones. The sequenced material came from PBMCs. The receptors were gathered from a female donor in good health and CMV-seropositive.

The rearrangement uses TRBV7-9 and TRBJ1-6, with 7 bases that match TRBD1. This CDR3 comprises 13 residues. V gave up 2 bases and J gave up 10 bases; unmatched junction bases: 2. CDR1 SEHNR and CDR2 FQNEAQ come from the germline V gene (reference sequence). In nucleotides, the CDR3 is TGTGCCAGCAGCTTACAGGGGGACTCACCCCTCCACTTT. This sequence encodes CASSLQGDSPLHF.

This CDR3 is CASTSPRSPKIYF. The DNA for the CDR3 is TGTGCCAGCACCTCCCCCCGAAGCCCTAAGATATATTTT. The chain recombines TRBV11-3 with TRBJ1-3; D ambiguous. The CDR3 is 13 residues long. Trimming took off 7 bases at V and 13 bases at J, with 20 bases between the two ends. In germline, CDR1 is SGHNT, CDR2 YENEEA.

The CDR3 DNA reads as TGTGCCAGCAGCTTAGCAGTCAGCGCCGGGGAGCTGTTTTTT. This translates into CASSLAVSAGELFF. The chain links TRBV7-2 to TRBJ2-2; D not resolved. Looked up from germline, CDR1 is SGHTA and CDR2 is FQGNSA. The V end was cut by 0 bases, the J end by 6 bases, with 8 bases between. This CDR3 has 14 amino acids.

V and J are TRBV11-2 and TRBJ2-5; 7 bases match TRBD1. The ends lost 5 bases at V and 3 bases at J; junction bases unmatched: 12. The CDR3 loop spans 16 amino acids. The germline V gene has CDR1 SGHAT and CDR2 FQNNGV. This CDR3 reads CASSRNRDSVKETQYF. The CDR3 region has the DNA TGTGCCAGCAGCCGTAACCGGGACAGCGTAAAAGAGACCCAGTACTTC.

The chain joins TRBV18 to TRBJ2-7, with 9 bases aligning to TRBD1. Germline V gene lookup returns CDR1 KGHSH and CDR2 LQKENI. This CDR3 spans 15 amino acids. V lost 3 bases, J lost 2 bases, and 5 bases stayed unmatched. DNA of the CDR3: TGTGCCAGCTCACCCGGGACAGGGAGCGCCTACGAGCAGTACTTC. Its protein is CASSPGTGSAYEQYF.

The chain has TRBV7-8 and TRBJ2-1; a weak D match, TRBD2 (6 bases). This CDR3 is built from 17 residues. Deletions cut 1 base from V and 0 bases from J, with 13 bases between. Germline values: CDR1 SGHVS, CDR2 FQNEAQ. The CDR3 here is CASSLVSRGSSYNEQFF. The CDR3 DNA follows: TGTGCCAGCAGCTTAGTCTCGCGGGGCTCCTCCTACAATGAGCAGTTCTTC. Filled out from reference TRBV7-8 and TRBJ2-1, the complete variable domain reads GAGVSQSPRYKVAKRGQDVALRCDPISGHVSLFWYQQALGQGPEFLTYFQNEAQLDKSGLPSDRFFAERPEGSVSTLKIQRTQQEDSAVYLCASSLVSRGSSYNEQFFGPGTRLTVL.

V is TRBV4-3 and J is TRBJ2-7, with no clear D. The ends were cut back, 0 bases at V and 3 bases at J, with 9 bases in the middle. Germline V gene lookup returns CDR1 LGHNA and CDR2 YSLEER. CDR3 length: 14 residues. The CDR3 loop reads CASSQDRVDYEQYF. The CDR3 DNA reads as TGCGCCAGCAGCCAAGATCGGGTTGACTACGAGCAGTACTTC.

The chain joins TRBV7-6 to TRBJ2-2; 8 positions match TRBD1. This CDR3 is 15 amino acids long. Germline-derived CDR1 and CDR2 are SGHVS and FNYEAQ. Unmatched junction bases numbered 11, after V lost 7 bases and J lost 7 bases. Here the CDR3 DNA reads TGTGCCAGCACCTCGACAGGGGCGCGCGTCGGGGAGCTGTTTTTT. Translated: CASTSTGARVGELFF. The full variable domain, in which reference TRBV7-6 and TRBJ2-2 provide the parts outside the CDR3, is GAGVSQSPRYKVTKRGQDVALRCDPISGHVSLYWYRQALGQGPEFLTYFNYEAQQDKSGLPNDRFSAERPEGSISTLTIQRTEQRDSAMYRCASTSTGARVGELFFGEGSRLTVL.

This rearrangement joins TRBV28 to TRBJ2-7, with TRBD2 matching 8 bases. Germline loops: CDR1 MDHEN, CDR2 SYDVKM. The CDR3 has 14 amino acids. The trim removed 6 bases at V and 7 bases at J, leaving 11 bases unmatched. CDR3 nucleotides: TGTGCCAGCAGGAGATCAGCGGGAGTGGGGGAGCAGTACTTC. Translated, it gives CASRRSAGVGEQYF.

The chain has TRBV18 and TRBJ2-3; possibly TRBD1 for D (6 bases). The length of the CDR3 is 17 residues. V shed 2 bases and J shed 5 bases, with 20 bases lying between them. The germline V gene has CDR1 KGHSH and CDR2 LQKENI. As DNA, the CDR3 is TGTGCCAGCTCACCATTTGACATTGGGGGCTCCTTAGATACGCAGTATTTT. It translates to CASSPFDIGGSLDTQYF.

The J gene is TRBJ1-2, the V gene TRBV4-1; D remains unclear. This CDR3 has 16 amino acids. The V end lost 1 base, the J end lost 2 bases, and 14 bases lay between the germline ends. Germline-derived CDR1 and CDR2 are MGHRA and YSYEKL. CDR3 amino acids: CASSQAVEVPNYGYTF. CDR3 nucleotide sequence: TGCGCCAGCAGCCAAGCCGTAGAGGTTCCCAACTATGGCTACACCTTC.

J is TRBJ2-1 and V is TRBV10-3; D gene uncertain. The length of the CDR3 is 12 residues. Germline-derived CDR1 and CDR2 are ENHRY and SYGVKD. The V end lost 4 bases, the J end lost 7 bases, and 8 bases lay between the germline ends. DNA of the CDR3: TGTGCCATCAGTGGAACAGCTAATGAGCAGTTCTTC. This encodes CAISGTANEQFF.

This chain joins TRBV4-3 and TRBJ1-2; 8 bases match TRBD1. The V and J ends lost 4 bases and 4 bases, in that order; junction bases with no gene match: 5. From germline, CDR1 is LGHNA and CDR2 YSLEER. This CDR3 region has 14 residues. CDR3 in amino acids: CASSPGQGGYGYTF. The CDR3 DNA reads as TGCGCCAGCAGCCCCGGACAGGGCGGCTATGGCTACACCTTC.

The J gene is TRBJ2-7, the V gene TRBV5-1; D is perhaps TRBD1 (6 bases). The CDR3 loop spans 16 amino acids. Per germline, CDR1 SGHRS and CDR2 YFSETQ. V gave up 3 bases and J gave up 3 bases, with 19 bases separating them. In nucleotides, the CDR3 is TGCGCCAGCAGCTCCGGTCCCGGGACACCTCTCTACGAGCAGTACTTC. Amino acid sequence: CASSSGPGTPLYEQYF.

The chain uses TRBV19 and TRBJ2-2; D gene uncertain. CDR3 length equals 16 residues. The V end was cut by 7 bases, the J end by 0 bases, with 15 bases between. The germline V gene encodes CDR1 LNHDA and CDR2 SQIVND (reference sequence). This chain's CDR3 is CASTPPRGSNTGELFF. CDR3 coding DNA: TGTGCCAGTACCCCCCCCCGCGGATCGAACACCGGGGAGCTGTTTTTT.

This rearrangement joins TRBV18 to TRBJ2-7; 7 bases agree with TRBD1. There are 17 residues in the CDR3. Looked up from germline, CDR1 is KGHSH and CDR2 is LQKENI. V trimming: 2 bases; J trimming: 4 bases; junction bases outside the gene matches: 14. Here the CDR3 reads CASSPFGGQRSAYEQYF. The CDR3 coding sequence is TGTGCCAGCTCACCATTTGGGGGACAGAGAAGCGCGTACGAGCAGTACTTC.

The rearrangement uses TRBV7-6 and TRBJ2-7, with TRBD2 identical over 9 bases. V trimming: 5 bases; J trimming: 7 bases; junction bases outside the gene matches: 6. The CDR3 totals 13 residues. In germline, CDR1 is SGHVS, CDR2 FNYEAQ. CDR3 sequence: CASSGLSGSEQYF. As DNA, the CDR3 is TGTGCCAGCAGCGGACTTAGCGGGAGTGAGCAGTACTTC.

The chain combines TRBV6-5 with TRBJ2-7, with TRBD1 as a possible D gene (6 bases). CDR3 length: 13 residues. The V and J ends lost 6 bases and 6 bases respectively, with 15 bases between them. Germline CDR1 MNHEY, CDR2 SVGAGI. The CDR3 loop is CASSQGSAGEQYF. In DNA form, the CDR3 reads TGTGCCAGCAGCCAGGGGAGTGCGGGCGAGCAGTACTTC.

The CDR3 sequence is CASSFGQYGYTF. CDR3 nucleotides: TGTGCCAGCAGTTTTGGACAATATGGCTACACCTTC. The chain joins TRBV28 to TRBJ1-2, with a tentative D call TRBD1 (5 bases). V lost 3 bases, J lost 5 bases, and 7 bases lay in between. The germline V gene encodes CDR1 MDHEN and CDR2 SYDVKM. The CDR3 spans 12 residues.

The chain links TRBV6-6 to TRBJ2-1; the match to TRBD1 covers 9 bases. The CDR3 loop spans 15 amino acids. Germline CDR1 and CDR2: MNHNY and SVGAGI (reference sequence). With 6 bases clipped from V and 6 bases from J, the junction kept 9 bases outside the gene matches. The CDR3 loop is CASSPGTGSRNEQFF. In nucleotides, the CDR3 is TGTGCCAGCAGCCCCGGGACAGGGTCGCGCAATGAGCAGTTCTTC.

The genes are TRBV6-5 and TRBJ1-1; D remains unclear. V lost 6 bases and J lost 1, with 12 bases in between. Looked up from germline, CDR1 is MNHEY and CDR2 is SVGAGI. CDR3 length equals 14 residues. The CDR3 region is CASRPGRGNTEAFF. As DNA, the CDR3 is TGTGCCAGCAGGCCAGGACGGGGGAACACTGAAGCTTTCTTT.

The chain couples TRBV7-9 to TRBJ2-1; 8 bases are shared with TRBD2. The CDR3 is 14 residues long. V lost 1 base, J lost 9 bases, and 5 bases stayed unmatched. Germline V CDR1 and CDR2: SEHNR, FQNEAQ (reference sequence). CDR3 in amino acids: CASSLEGLVIEQFF. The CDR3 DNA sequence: TGTGCCAGCAGCTTAGAGGGACTAGTGATTGAGCAGTTCTTC.

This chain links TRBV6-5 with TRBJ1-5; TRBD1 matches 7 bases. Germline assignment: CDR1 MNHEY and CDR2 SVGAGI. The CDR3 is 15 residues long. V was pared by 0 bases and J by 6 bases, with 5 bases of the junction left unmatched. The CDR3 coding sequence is TGTGCCAGCAGTTACTCGACAGGGTTCGGTCAGCCCCAGCATTTT. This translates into CASSYSTGFGQPQHF.

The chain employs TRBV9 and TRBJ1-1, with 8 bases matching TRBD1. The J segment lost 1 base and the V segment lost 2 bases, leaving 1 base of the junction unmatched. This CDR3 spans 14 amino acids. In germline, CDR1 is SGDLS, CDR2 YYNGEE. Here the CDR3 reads CASSVTGENTEAFF. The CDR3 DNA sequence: TGTGCCAGCAGCGTGACAGGGGAGAACACTGAAGCTTTCTTT.

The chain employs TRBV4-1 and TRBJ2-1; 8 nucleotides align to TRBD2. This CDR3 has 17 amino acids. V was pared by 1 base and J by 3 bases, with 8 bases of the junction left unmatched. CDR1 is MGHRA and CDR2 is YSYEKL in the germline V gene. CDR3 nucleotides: TGCGCCAGCAGCCAAGGCAGCGGGGGTCTACACTACAATGAGCAGTTCTTC. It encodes CASSQGSGGLHYNEQFF.

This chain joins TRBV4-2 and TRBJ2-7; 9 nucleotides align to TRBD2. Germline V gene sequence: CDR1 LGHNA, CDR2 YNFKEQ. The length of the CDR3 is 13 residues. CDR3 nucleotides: TGTGCAACAAGCCAGCGGGAGGCGTACGAGCAGTACTTC. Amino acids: CATSQREAYEQYF.

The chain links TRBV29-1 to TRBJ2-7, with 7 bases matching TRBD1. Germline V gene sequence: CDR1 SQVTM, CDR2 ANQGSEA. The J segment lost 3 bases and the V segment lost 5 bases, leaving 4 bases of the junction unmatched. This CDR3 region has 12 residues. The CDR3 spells CSVLRTGYEQYF. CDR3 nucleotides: TGCAGCGTTCTCCGGACAGGCTACGAGCAGTACTTC.

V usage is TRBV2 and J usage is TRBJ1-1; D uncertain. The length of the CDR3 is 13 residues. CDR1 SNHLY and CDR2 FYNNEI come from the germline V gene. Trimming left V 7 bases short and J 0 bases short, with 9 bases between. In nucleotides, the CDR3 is TGTGCCAGCACCCTCGCGGTGAACACTGAAGCTTTCTTT. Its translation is CASTLAVNTEAFF.